The rows below give T cell receptor beta chains drawn from one sample of a study of blood T cell repertoires in COVID-19. The assay was immunoSEQ multiplex PCR, and TCRdb's table has in-frame clones only and misses some. Here the sample spans about 390,000 clones, approximately 87% being singletons. The sequenced sample consisted of PBMCs or T cells enriched from blood (not recorded which). The source is a woman aged 45 to 65 who had recovered from COVID-19. Both conserved end residues are trimmed from each CDR3. The D gene is left open where the match is weak.

j_gene: TRBJ1-2; d_gene: -; len: 12; v_gene: TRBV19; CDR3aa: ASSIDTGIYGYT
j_gene: TRBJ2-4; d_gene: TRBD1; len: 14; v_gene: TRBV27; CDR3aa: ASSLVGQLAKNIQY
j_gene: TRBJ1-4; d_gene: -; len: 11; v_gene: TRBV5-5; CDR3aa: ASSLYPGEKLF
j_gene: TRBJ1-3; d_gene: -; len: 11; v_gene: TRBV30; CDR3aa: AWRRTSGNTIY
j_gene: TRBJ2-2; d_gene: -; len: 16; v_gene: TRBV5-1; CDR3aa: ASSWTFAAGSYTGELF
j_gene: TRBJ1-5; d_gene: TRBD1; len: 14; v_gene: TRBV4-3; CDR3aa: ASSDTWTGRNQPQH
j_gene: TRBJ2-1; d_gene: TRBD2; len: 14; v_gene: TRBV3-1/TRBV3-2; CDR3aa: ASSQEGAGRYNEQF
j_gene: TRBJ1-1; d_gene: -; len: 14; v_gene: TRBV28; CDR3aa: ASTGGEGRWNTEAF
j_gene: TRBJ2-2; d_gene: TRBD2; len: 14; v_gene: TRBV29-1; CDR3aa: SASLAGGRITGELF
j_gene: TRBJ2-7; d_gene: TRBD1; len: 10; v_gene: TRBV12-3/TRBV12-4; CDR3aa: ASSLGQDEQY
j_gene: TRBJ2-5; d_gene: -; len: 13; v_gene: TRBV28; CDR3aa: ASSAARGAEETQY
j_gene: TRBJ1-2; d_gene: -; len: 11; v_gene: TRBV7-3; CDR3aa: ASSSTEGYGYT
j_gene: TRBJ2-7; d_gene: TRBD2; len: 15; v_gene: TRBV3-1/TRBV3-2; CDR3aa: ASSQGASGGVHYEQY
j_gene: TRBJ1-2; d_gene: -; len: 14; v_gene: TRBV28; CDR3aa: ASSLPLTAGYYGYT
j_gene: TRBJ1-2; d_gene: TRBD1; len: 13; v_gene: TRBV9; CDR3aa: ASSAGQPTNYGYT
j_gene: TRBJ1-2; d_gene: TRBD1; len: 12; v_gene: TRBV5-4; CDR3aa: ASSSDDRGQGYT
j_gene: TRBJ1-5; d_gene: -; len: 12; v_gene: TRBV6-5; CDR3aa: ASTKQGSNQPQH
j_gene: TRBJ2-7; d_gene: TRBD1; len: 13; v_gene: TRBV5-1; CDR3aa: ASSPWDRGGYEQY
j_gene: TRBJ1-2; d_gene: -; len: 10; v_gene: TRBV9; CDR3aa: ASSVVGGVKT
j_gene: TRBJ2-1; d_gene: TRBD2; len: 12; v_gene: TRBV28; CDR3aa: ASSGLDSYNEQF
j_gene: TRBJ1-3; d_gene: -; len: 14; v_gene: TRBV9; CDR3aa: ASSARGQVSGNTIY
j_gene: TRBJ1-3; d_gene: -; len: 13; v_gene: TRBV5-1; CDR3aa: ASSLGDNSGNTIY
j_gene: TRBJ1-3; d_gene: -; len: 10; v_gene: TRBV29-1; CDR3aa: SVFIAGNTIY
j_gene: TRBJ2-1; d_gene: TRBD1; len: 15; v_gene: TRBV5-8; CDR3aa: ASSFWYGDSSYNEQF
j_gene: TRBJ1-5; d_gene: TRBD1; len: 14; v_gene: TRBV19; CDR3aa: ASSIAGTGGHQPQH
j_gene: TRBJ1-2; d_gene: -; len: 11; v_gene: TRBV28; CDR3aa: ASSPTVFGGYT
j_gene: TRBJ1-6; d_gene: -; len: 13; v_gene: TRBV19; CDR3aa: ASALDSSYNSPLH
j_gene: TRBJ1-3; d_gene: -; len: 12; v_gene: TRBV4-1; CDR3aa: ASSQEAVADTIY
j_gene: TRBJ2-7; d_gene: TRBD1; len: 12; v_gene: TRBV9; CDR3aa: ASSGYRGRYEQY
j_gene: TRBJ2-1; d_gene: -; len: 13; v_gene: TRBV7-3; CDR3aa: ASSQLGGGRNEQF
j_gene: TRBJ2-2; d_gene: -; len: 13; v_gene: TRBV18; CDR3aa: ASSLTEGRTGELF
j_gene: TRBJ1-6; d_gene: TRBD1; len: 16; v_gene: TRBV4-1; CDR3aa: ASSREFRDRPNNSPLH
j_gene: TRBJ1-2; d_gene: -; len: 13; v_gene: TRBV27; CDR3aa: ASSRLQGANYGYT
j_gene: TRBJ1-6; d_gene: -; len: 13; v_gene: TRBV18; CDR3aa: ASSPVSQGNSPLH
j_gene: TRBJ2-7; d_gene: -; len: 18; v_gene: TRBV21-1; CDR3aa: ASNKSPGTSGGLSSYEQY
j_gene: TRBJ2-7; d_gene: -; len: 12; v_gene: TRBV6-5; CDR3aa: ASSQPGTPYEQY
j_gene: TRBJ2-7; d_gene: -; len: 12; v_gene: TRBV25-1; CDR3aa: ASSKRRNSYEQY
j_gene: TRBJ1-5; d_gene: -; len: 16; v_gene: TRBV20-1; CDR3aa: SASLEGPGSLSNQPQH
j_gene: TRBJ1-1; d_gene: -; len: 11; v_gene: TRBV4-3; CDR3aa: ASSPVLNTEAF
j_gene: TRBJ2-5; d_gene: TRBD2; len: 12; v_gene: TRBV3-1/TRBV3-2; CDR3aa: ASSQTGGRETQY
j_gene: TRBJ2-2; d_gene: -; len: 12; v_gene: TRBV5-1; CDR3aa: ASSLQANTGELF
j_gene: TRBJ1-1; d_gene: TRBD1; len: 14; v_gene: TRBV6-5; CDR3aa: ASSFGQGLMNTEAF
j_gene: TRBJ1-1; d_gene: -; len: 11; v_gene: TRBV19; CDR3aa: ASSMSRYTEAF
j_gene: TRBJ1-5; d_gene: -; len: 13; v_gene: TRBV7-2; CDR3aa: ASSVQGTSNQPQH
j_gene: TRBJ1-2; d_gene: -; len: 10; v_gene: TRBV3-1/TRBV3-2; CDR3aa: ASSQGGYAYT
j_gene: TRBJ2-7; d_gene: -; len: 12; v_gene: TRBV5-1; CDR3aa: ASSLYRAGYEQY
j_gene: TRBJ1-6; d_gene: TRBD1; len: 15; v_gene: TRBV9; CDR3aa: ASSVALRTGENSPLH
j_gene: TRBJ2-2; d_gene: -; len: 11; v_gene: TRBV5-1; CDR3aa: ASRTGNAGELF
j_gene: TRBJ2-3; d_gene: TRBD2; len: 16; v_gene: TRBV4-2; CDR3aa: ASSPSSGGASHQDTQY
j_gene: TRBJ1-1; d_gene: -; len: 11; v_gene: TRBV14; CDR3aa: ASSQSLNTEAF
j_gene: TRBJ1-2; d_gene: -; len: 12; v_gene: TRBV5-1; CDR3aa: ASNPGDGNYGYT
j_gene: TRBJ1-3; d_gene: -; len: 15; v_gene: TRBV27; CDR3aa: ASSFKATDLSGNTIY
j_gene: TRBJ1-5; d_gene: -; len: 12; v_gene: TRBV10-3; CDR3aa: AISELGGYQPQH
j_gene: TRBJ2-1; d_gene: TRBD1; len: 14; v_gene: TRBV5-5; CDR3aa: ASSLAGQGVYYEQF
j_gene: TRBJ1-1; d_gene: -; len: 11; v_gene: TRBV5-4; CDR3aa: ASSTVGGPEAF
j_gene: TRBJ1-4; d_gene: -; len: 13; v_gene: TRBV11-1; CDR3aa: ASSFGDKGRVKLF
j_gene: TRBJ2-3; d_gene: -; len: 13; v_gene: TRBV2; CDR3aa: ASSDGTQAADTQY
j_gene: TRBJ2-2; d_gene: TRBD1; len: 10; v_gene: TRBV9; CDR3aa: ASSTGVGELF